Listed below are T cell receptor beta chains from one sample, sequenced in a study of siplizumab effects on memory and regulatory T cells. Method: immunoSEQ multiplex PCR; TCRdb's copy keeps in-frame clones and lacks some. The table lists over 100,000 clones, roughly 93% of them singletons. The sequenced material came from non-Treg CD4+ T cells sorted from blood. All receptors derive from a human donor in good health. Both conserved end residues are part of each CDR3. The D gene is left open where the match is weak. Clone sizes are given selectively: once, few, many, or a class where the clone is expanded.

>TRBD1|TRBJ2-7|.|TRBV28
TGTGCCATCTCCGTCTCCGGGACAGGGATCTACGAGCAGTACTTC
CAISVSGTGIYEQYF
>.|TRBJ2-3|.|TRBV7-2
TGTGCCAGCAGCTTAAGCAGGGGTAGCACAGATACGCAGTATTTT
CASSLSRGSTDTQYF
>TRBD1|TRBJ1-2|.|TRBV6-5
TGTGCCAGCAGTAACCCCGGACAGGGCGATGGCTACACCTTC
CASSNPGQGDGYTF
>TRBD1|TRBJ2-7|.|TRBV5-6
TGTGCCAGCAGCTTGTCCCCGGGACAGGGGTTGGGAGTCAGAGGCGAGCAGTACTTC
CASSLSPGQGLGVRGEQYF
>TRBD1|TRBJ2-2|.|TRBV19
TGTGCCAGCGATTCCGGGACAGGAAGGACCGGGGAGCTGTTTTTT
CASDSGTGRTGELFF
>.|TRBJ1-2|.|TRBV7-2
TGTGCCAGCAGCTTGGGAGTGTTGGGGAGCTATGGCTACACCTTC
CASSLGVLGSYGYTF
>TRBD2|TRBJ2-1|.|TRBV10-3
TGTGCCATCAGGACTAGCGGGGGGAATGAGCAGTTCTTC
CAIRTSGGNEQFF
>TRBD1|TRBJ2-7|.|TRBV18
TGTGCCAGCTCACTCTTAGGGACAGGGTCTCAAGAGCAGTACTTC
CASSLLGTGSQEQYF
>.|TRBJ1-2|.|TRBV18
TGTGCCAGCTCGCCGGGGCAGGGGAGTTGGTATGGCTACACCTTC
CASSPGQGSWYGYTF
>.|TRBJ1-3|.|TRBV4-1
TGCGCCAGCAGCCAAGCTGCAACGATCTCTGGAAACACCATATATTTT
CASSQAATISGNTIYF
>.|TRBJ2-5|.|TRBV11-2
TGTGCCAGCAGCCCACAAGGACAAGAGACCCAGTACTTC
CASSPQGQETQYF
>.|TRBJ2-5|.|TRBV29-1
TGCAGCGTTTCCCCGGGGTACCAAGAGACCCAGTACTTC
CSVSPGYQETQYF
>.|TRBJ1-1|.|TRBV21-1
TGTGCCAGCAGCCGACAGGGTAAAGCTTTCTTT
CASSRQGKAFF
>.|TRBJ1-3|.|TRBV7-9
TGTGCCAGCGGGGCAGAGGTTTCTGGAAACACCATATATTTT
CASGAEVSGNTIYF
>TRBD1|TRBJ2-2|.|TRBV7-9
TGTGCCAGCAGCTTACTTCGCTTGGACAGGAGTAACACCGGGGAGCTGTTTTTT
CASSLLRLDRSNTGELFF
>.|TRBJ2-3|.|TRBV11-3
TGTGCCAGCAGCTTGGGCAAACGCACAGATACGCAGTATTTT
CASSLGKRTDTQYF
>.|TRBJ2-3|.|TRBV18
TGTGCCAGCTCACCCCGCCTCACAGATACGCAGTATTTT
CASSPRLTDTQYF
>.|TRBJ2-7|.|TRBV4-1
TGCGCCAGCAGCCAAGAGGGGCCCGGGACATCTAGTAGGGCCGAGCAGTACTTC
CASSQEGPGTSSRAEQYF
>.|TRBJ1-2|.|TRBV6-5
TGTGCCACTCGAGGGGGGAGCTACACCTTC
CATRGGSYTF
>.|TRBJ2-7|.|TRBV6-6
TGTGCCAGCAACGAGGGTACCTACGAGCAGTACTTC
CASNEGTYEQYF
>.|TRBJ2-4|.|TRBV27
TGTGCCAGCAGTTTATTTGGGGCCCTAGCCAAAAACATTCAGTACTTC
CASSLFGALAKNIQYF
>.|TRBJ1-3|.|TRBV5-1
TGCGCCAGCAGCTTGGAAGGGAGTCCTGGAAACACCATATATTTT
CASSLEGSPGNTIYF
>TRBD1|TRBJ1-2|.|TRBV7-2
TGTGCCAGCAGCCCCGGGACAGGGGCCTATGGCTACACCTTC
CASSPGTGAYGYTF
>.|TRBJ2-3|.|TRBV7-3
TGTGCCAGCAGCCTAATTGGCGGGAGCACAGATACGCAGTATTTT
CASSLIGGSTDTQYF
>.|TRBJ2-7|few|TRBV27
TGTGCCAGCAGTTTAGGACACTCCTACGAGCAGTACTTC
CASSLGHSYEQYF
>.|TRBJ1-5|once|TRBV6-5
TGTGCCAGCAGTTACGCGGGGCCTAACAATCAGCCCCAGCATTTT
CASSYAGPNNQPQHF
>.|TRBJ2-1|once|TRBV27
TGTGCCAGCAGGGAGGTAGGAGCCTACAATGAGCAGTTCTTC
CASREVGAYNEQFF
>TRBD1|TRBJ2-7|.|TRBV7-3
TGTGCCAGCAGCCCGGGACAGGGATTCTACGAGCAGTACTTC
CASSPGQGFYEQYF
>.|TRBJ2-1|.|TRBV20-1
TGCAGTACAGGGTCCTACAATGAGCAGTTCTTC
CSTGSYNEQFF
>.|TRBJ1-2|.|TRBV6-5
TGTGCCAGCAGCCCCTCCGGGGGGCCTCCCTATGGCTACACCTTC
CASSPSGGPPYGYTF
>TRBD1|TRBJ1-3|.|TRBV9
TGTGCCAGCAGCGTAGCTACAGGGCAGGGGGATGGAAACACCATATATTTT
CASSVATGQGDGNTIYF
>TRBD1|TRBJ2-7|.|TRBV2
TGTGCCAGCAGTGCAGGGGGTACCTCCTACGAGCAGTACTTC
CASSAGGTSYEQYF
>.|TRBJ2-3|.|TRBV10-3
TGTGCCATCAGTGAATTAGCAGATACGCAGTATTTT
CAISELADTQYF
>TRBD1|TRBJ1-3|.|TRBV7-2
TGTGCCAGCAGCTTAGCAAGGGGGCAGGGCTTCTCTGGAAACACCATATATTTT
CASSLARGQGFSGNTIYF
>.|TRBJ1-3|.|TRBV7-6
TGTGCCAGCAGCTTAGCGGTCGGAAACACCATATATTTT
CASSLAVGNTIYF
>.|TRBJ1-4|.|TRBV29-1
TGCAGCGTTGTGTATCCCGGGGGAAGGGAAAAACTGTTTTTT
CSVVYPGGREKLFF
>.|TRBJ2-7|.|TRBV5-1
TGCGCCAGCAGCTTGGGAGCAGCATTGAAGGTCTACGAGCAGTACTTC
CASSLGAALKVYEQYF
>.|TRBJ2-3|.|TRBV6-4
TGTGCCAGCAGTGAAGACAAGGGGGGCACAGATACGCAGTATTTT
CASSEDKGGTDTQYF
>.|TRBJ1-6|.|TRBV7-9
TGTGCCAGCAGCTTAGGGGGACGGGATTCACCCCTCCACTTT
CASSLGGRDSPLHF
>.|TRBJ2-5|.|TRBV4-3
TGCGCCAGCAGCCAGGCCCGGACAGTCTCCCAAGAGACCCAGTACTTC
CASSQARTVSQETQYF
>TRBD1|TRBJ2-2|.|TRBV27
TGTGCCACCCGACCGTGGACAGGAGGAACCGGGGAGCTGTTTTTT
CATRPWTGGTGELFF
>TRBD1|TRBJ2-1|.|TRBV10-3
TGTGCCATCAGTGGGGACAGGGGAACATACAATGAGCAGTTCTTC
CAISGDRGTYNEQFF
>.|TRBJ2-5|.|TRBV18
TGTGCCAGCTCGAGTGAAGAGACCCAGTACTTC
CASSSEETQYF
>.|TRBJ2-1|once|TRBV20-1
TGCAGTGCTAGCGGGGATGAGCAGTTCTTC
CSASGDEQFF
>TRBD2|TRBJ2-1|.|TRBV4-1
TGCGCCAGCAGCCAACCTAGACTAGCGGGGTCCCGACGCGAGCAGTTCTTC
CASSQPRLAGSRREQFF
>.|TRBJ1-5|once|TRBV6-7
TGTGCCAGCCCCCTATCGTGGTACCTGGGCAGTGAGAATCAGCCCCAGCATTTT
CASPLSWYLGSENQPQHF
>.|TRBJ2-2|.|TRBV5-1
TGCGCCAGCAGCCTTATTTTCGCAGGGGATTCCGGGGAGCTGTTTTTT
CASSLIFAGDSGELFF
>.|TRBJ1-2|.|TRBV20-1
TGCAGTGCTAAAGCGGATGGCTACACCTTC
CSAKADGYTF
>.|TRBJ2-3|.|TRBV2
TGTGCCAGCAGAAGGGACAGCGGGCCAGATACGCAGTATTTT
CASRRDSGPDTQYF
>.|TRBJ1-5|once|TRBV30
TGTGCCTGGGGGGGTGATCATCAGCCCCAGCATTTT
CAWGGDHQPQHF
>TRBD1|TRBJ1-5|.|TRBV19
TGTGCCAGTAGCGACCGACGGGACAGGGCTTTAGCCGACAATCAGCCCCAGCATTTT
CASSDRRDRALADNQPQHF
>.|TRBJ2-5|.|TRBV5-5
TGTGCCAGCAGTTACGGGGCGTCCAACGGAAAGACCCAGTACTTC
CASSYGASNGKTQYF
>TRBD1|TRBJ2-3|.|TRBV18
TGTGCCAGCTCACCAGGAGGGACAGGGCTAGATACGCAGTATTTT
CASSPGGTGLDTQYF
>TRBD1|TRBJ1-2|.|TRBV28
TGTGCCAGCAGTATAGGGGGCGGCTATGGCTACACCTTC
CASSIGGGYGYTF
>.|TRBJ1-6|.|TRBV9
TGTGCCAGCAGCGTCAGAGTGGATAATTCACCCCTCCACTTT
CASSVRVDNSPLHF
>.|TRBJ1-5|.|TRBV6-6
TGTGCCAGCAGGCCGCCTGGGGGGCCGAGTCAGCCCCAGCATTTT
CASRPPGGPSQPQHF
>TRBD1|TRBJ2-5|once|TRBV5-1
TGCGCCAGCAGCTCGGGACAGGGAGAGACCCAGTACTTC
CASSSGQGETQYF
>.|TRBJ2-7|once|TRBV6-6
TGTGCCAGCAGTTCCCCAGGGTTCTCCTACGAGCAGTACTTC
CASSSPGFSYEQYF
>.|TRBJ1-2|.|TRBV27
TGTGCCAGCAGGACGACAGCAAACTATGGCTACACCTTC
CASRTTANYGYTF